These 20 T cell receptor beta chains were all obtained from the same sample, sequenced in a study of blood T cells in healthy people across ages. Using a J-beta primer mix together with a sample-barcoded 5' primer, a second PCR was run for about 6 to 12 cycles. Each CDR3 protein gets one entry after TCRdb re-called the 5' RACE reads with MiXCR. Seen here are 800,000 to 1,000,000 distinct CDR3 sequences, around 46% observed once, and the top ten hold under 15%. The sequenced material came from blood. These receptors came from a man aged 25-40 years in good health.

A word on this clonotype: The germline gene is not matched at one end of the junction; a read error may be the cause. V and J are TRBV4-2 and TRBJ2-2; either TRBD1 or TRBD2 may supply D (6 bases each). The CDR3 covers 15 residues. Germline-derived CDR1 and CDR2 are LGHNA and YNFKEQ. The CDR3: CASNQEGGSVRELFF. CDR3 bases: TGTGCCAGCAACCAAGAGGGGGGATCTGTTCGAGAGCTGTTTTTT.

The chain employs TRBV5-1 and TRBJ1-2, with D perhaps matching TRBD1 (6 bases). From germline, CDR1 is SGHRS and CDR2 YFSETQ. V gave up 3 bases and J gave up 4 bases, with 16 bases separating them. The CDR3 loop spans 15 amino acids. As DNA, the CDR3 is TGCGCCAGCAGCTCAACCGGGGGCGCGAGCTATGGCTACACCTTC. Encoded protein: CASSSTGGASYGYTF. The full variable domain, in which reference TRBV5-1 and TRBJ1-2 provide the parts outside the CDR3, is KAGVTQTPRYLIKTRGQQVTLSCSPISGHRSVSWYQQTPGQGLQFLFEYFSETQRNKGNFPGRFSGRQFSNSRSEMNVSTLELGDSALYLCASSSTGGASYGYTFGSGTRLTVV.

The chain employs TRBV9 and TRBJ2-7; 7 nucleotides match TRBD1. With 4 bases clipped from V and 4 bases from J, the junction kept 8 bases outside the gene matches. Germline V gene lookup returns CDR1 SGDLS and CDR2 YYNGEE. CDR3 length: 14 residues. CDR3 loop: CASSPTGTAYEQYF. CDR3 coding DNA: TGTGCCAGCAGCCCCACCGGGACAGCTTACGAGCAGTACTTC. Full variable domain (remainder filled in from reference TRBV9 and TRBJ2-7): DSGVTQTPKHLITATGQRVTLRCSPRSGDLSVYWYQQSLDQGLQFLIQYYNGEERAKGNILERFSAQQFPDLHSELNLSSLELGDSALYFCASSPTGTAYEQYFGPGTRLTVT.

The CDR3 region is CASSLGVAPPEAFF. In DNA form, the CDR3 reads TGTGCCAGCAGCTTAGGCGTTGCACCGCCTGAAGCTTTCTTT. This chain connects TRBV11-2 to TRBJ1-1; unclear D gene. In germline, CDR1 is SGHAT, CDR2 FQNNGV. CDR3 length: 14 residues. V dropped 1 base and J dropped 6 bases, with 12 bases sitting between them.

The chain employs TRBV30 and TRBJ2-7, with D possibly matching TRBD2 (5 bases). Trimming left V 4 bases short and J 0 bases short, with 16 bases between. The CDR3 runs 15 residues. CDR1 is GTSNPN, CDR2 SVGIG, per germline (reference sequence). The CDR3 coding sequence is TGTGCCTGGAATTTGTTAGGACTGAGCTCCTACGAGCAGTACTTC. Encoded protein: CAWNLLGLSSYEQYF. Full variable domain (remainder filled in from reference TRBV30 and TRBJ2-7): SQTIHQWPATLVQPVGSPLSLECTVEGTSNPNLYWYRQAAGRGLQLLFYSVGIGQISSEVPQNLSASRPQDRQFILSSKKLLLSDSGFYLCAWNLLGLSSYEQYFGPGTRLTVT.

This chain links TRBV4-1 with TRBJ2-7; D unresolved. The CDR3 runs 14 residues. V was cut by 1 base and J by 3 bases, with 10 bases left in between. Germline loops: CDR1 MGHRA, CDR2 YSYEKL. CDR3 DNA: TGCGCCAGCAGCCAAGGTGCGGCAGGCTACGAGCAGTACTTC. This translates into CASSQGAAGYEQYF.

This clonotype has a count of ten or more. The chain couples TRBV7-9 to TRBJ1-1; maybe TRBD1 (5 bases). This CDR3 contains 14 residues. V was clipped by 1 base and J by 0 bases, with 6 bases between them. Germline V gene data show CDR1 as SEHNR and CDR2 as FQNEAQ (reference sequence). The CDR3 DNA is TGTGCCAGCAGCTTAGGACAGATGAACACTGAAGCTTTCTTT. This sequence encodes CASSLGQMNTEAFF.

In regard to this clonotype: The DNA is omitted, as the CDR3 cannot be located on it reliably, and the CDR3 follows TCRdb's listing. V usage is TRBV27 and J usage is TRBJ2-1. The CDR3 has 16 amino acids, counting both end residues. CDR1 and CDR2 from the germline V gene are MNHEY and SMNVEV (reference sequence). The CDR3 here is CASSFGSGFLDNEQFF.

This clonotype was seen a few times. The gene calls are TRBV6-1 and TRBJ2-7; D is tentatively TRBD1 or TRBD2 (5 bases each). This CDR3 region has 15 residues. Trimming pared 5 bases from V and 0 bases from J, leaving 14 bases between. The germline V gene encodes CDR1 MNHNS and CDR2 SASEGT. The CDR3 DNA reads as TGTGCCAGCAGTACCGAGGGGACGAGCTCCTACGAGCAGTACTTC. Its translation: CASSTEGTSSYEQYF.

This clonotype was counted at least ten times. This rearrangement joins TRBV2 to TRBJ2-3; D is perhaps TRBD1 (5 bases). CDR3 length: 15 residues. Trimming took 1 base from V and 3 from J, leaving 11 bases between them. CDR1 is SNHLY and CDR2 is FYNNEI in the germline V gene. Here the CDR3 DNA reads TGTGCCAGCAGTGAAGACAGGATTGTGACAGATACGCAGTATTTT. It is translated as CASSEDRIVTDTQYF.

The CDR3 region is CASSYGDRGVYEQYF. Written as DNA, the CDR3 is TGTGCCAGCAGTTACGGGGACAGGGGTGTCTACGAGCAGTACTTC. The rearrangement joins TRBV6-6 to TRBJ2-5; 10 bases map to TRBD1. The closer fit of TRBJ2-7 to the DNA end suggests the J call may be wrong. This CDR3 region has 15 residues. Germline lookup yields CDR1 MNHNY and CDR2 SVGAGI (reference sequence).

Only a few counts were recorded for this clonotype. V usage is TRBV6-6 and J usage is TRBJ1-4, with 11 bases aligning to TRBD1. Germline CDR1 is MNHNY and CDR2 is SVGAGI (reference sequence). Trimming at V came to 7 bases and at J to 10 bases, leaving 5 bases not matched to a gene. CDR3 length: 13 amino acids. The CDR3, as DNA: TGTGCCAGCACGGACAGGGGGCGTGGAAAACTGTTTTTT. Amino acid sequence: CASTDRGRGKLFF.

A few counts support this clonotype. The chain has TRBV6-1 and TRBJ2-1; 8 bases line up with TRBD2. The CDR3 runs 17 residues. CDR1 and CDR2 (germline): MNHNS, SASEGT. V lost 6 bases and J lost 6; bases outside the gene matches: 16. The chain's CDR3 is CASRGGGGSLTGNEQFF. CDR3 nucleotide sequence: TGTGCCAGCAGGGGTGGCGGGGGGTCACTGACGGGCAATGAGCAGTTCTTC.

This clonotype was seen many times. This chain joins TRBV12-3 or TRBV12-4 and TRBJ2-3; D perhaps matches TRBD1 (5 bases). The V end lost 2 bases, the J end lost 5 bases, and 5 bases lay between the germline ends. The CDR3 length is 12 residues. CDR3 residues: CASSLRGDTQYF. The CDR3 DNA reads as TGTGCCAGCAGTTTAAGGGGAGATACGCAGTATTTT.

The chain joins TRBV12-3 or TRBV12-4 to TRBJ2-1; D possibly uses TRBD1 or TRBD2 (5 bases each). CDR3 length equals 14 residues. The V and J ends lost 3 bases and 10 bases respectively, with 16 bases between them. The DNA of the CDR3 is TGTGCCAGCAGTTTTGGGGCCGGGACGAGGGAGCAGTTCTTC. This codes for CASSFGAGTREQFF.

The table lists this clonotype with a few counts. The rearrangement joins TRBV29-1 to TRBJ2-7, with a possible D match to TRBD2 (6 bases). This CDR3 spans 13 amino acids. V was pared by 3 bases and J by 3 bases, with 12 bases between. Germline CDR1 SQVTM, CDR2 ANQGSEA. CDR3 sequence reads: CSVERTGDYEQYF. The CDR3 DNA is TGCAGCGTTGAGCGGACGGGGGACTACGAGCAGTACTTC.

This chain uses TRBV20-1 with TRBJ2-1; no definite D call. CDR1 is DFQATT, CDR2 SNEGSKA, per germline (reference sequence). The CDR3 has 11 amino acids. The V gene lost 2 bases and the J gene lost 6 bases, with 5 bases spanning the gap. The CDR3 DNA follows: TGCAGTGCTAGACAACCCAATGAGCAGTTCTTC. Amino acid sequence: CSARQPNEQFF.

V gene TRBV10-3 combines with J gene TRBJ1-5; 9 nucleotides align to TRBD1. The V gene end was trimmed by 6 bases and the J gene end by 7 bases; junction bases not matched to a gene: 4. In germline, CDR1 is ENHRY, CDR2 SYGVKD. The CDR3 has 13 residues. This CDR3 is CAISRTGEQPQHF. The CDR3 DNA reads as TGTGCCATCAGCAGGACAGGGGAACAGCCCCAGCATTTT.

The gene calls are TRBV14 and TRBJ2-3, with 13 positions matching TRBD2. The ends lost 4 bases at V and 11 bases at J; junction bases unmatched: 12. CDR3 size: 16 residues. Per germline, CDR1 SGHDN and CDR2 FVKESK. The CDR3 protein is CASSPSGTSGVYRQYF. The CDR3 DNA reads TGTGCCAGCAGCCCATCCGGGACTAGCGGGGTTTACCGGCAGTATTTT.

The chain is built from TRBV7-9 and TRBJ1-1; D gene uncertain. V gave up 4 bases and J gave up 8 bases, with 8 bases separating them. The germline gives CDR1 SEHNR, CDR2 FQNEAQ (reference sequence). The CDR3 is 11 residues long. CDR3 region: CASSWAGEAFF. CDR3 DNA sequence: TGTGCCAGCAGCTGGGCGGGAGAAGCTTTCTTT.